This T cell receptor beta chain was identified in a study of radiation and T cells in renal cell carcinoma. Study at large: Nephrectomy followed 15 Gy stereotactic body radiation by 4 weeks. Points from the study as a whole: Top tumor clonotypes rose in blood 2 weeks post-radiation, then contracted.

Regarding this clone: The target antigen is unknown.

The time point here: baseline pretreatment blood. Documented treatment: 15 Gy SBRT to primary tumor, nephrectomy 4 weeks later. After SBRT, blood was collected at 2 and 4 weeks, plus baseline. This renal cell carcinoma was of the clear cell type. Measured with immunoSEQ multiplex PCR; TCRdb has only the in-frame clones, and not every one. The sample records approximately 90,000 clones, around 88% being singletons. This receptor was identified in a man aged 50-60 years with renal cell carcinoma. Sample: blood, taken from a patient whose treatment included radiotherapy and nephrectomy.

The CDR3 DNA is TGTGCCAGCTCACCAAGATCGGGACAACTGAATCAGCCCCAGCATTTT. This encodes CASSPRSGQLNQPQHF. The gene calls are TRBV18 and TRBJ1-5; perhaps TRBD1 as D (6 bases). This CDR3 spans 16 amino acids. V was clipped by 2 bases and J by 4 bases, with 15 bases between them. Germline loops: CDR1 KGHSH, CDR2 LQKENI.